What follows are 26 T cell receptor beta chains derived from one specimen sequenced in a study of CD8 T cells in ankylosing spondylitis. TCRdb called the 5' RACE reads again in MiXCR, with one record for every CDR3 protein. Of roughly 470,000 distinct CDR3 sequences listed, 26% are singletons. These TCRs' antigens remain unknown. Study findings and constraints: There was a TCR beta motif, made of eight highly homologous variants, that appeared characteristic of ankylosing spondylitis blood.

Sequencing used blood, either unsorted or a sorted T cell fraction (not recorded which). These receptors were obtained from a male donor with ankylosing spondylitis.

The table lists this clonotype with a few counts. The chain joins TRBV5-1 to TRBJ1-5; D not certain. The germline CDR1 and CDR2 sequences are SGHRS and YFSETQ. V lost 0 bases and J lost 2, with 9 bases in between. CDR3 length: 15 amino acids. In DNA, the CDR3 is TGCGCCAGCAGCTTGGGATGGTCGGGCAATCAGCCCCAGCATTTT. Its translation is CASSLGWSGNQPQHF.

The chain couples TRBV5-1 to TRBJ2-7; the match to TRBD2 covers 9 bases. Germline CDR1 SGHRS, CDR2 YFSETQ. There are 14 residues in the CDR3. Trimming took 0 bases from V and 5 from J; bases not matched to a gene: 3. The CDR3 nucleotides are TGCGCCAGCAGCTTGGATAGCGGGAGTGACGAGCAGTACGTC. Protein: CASSLDSGSDEQYV.

The chain is built from TRBV20-1 and TRBJ1-5; 7 nucleotides match TRBD1. The germline CDR1 and CDR2 sequences are DFQATT and SNEGSKA (reference sequence). This CDR3 has 13 amino acids. V lost 5 bases, J lost 4 bases, and 5 bases stayed unmatched. The CDR3 nucleotides are TGCAGTGCTCCGACAGGGCGGAATCAGCCCCAGCATTTT. Amino acids: CSAPTGRNQPQHF.

The table lists this clonotype with a few counts. The gene calls are TRBV20-1 and TRBJ2-1, with 7 bases fitting TRBD1. The CDR3 runs 14 residues. Per the germline V gene, CDR1 is DFQATT and CDR2 is SNEGSKA (reference sequence). With 4 bases clipped from V and 3 bases from J, the junction kept 6 bases outside the gene matches. The CDR3 DNA follows: TGCAGTGCTATAAACAGGGGATTCTACAATGAGCAGTTCTTC. Translation gives CSAINRGFYNEQFF.

This chain connects TRBV3-1 to TRBJ2-1, with a tentative D call TRBD2 (6 bases). Germline V gives CDR1 LGHDT, CDR2 YNNKEL (reference sequence). The CDR3 covers 18 residues. V lost 2 bases to trimming and J lost 5 bases, with 22 bases between them. For the CDR3, the DNA is TGTGCCAGCAGCCAAAGGCATTCGGGAGCCAATCGTAACAATGAGCAGTTCTTC. Translation gives CASSQRHSGANRNNEQFF.

This clonotype turned up a few times. The genes are TRBV2 and TRBJ2-3; no reliable D call. CDR1 is SNHLY, CDR2 FYNNEI, per germline. The CDR3 loop spans 16 amino acids. V was cut by 3 bases and J by 1 base, with 14 bases left in between. In DNA, the CDR3 is TGTGCCAGCAGTGAGCGAGAACGACGAGGCACAGATACGCAGTATTTT. Its protein product is CASSERERRGTDTQYF.

This clonotype was detected only a few times. This chain uses TRBV5-1 with TRBJ2-2; 12 bases are a match to TRBD2. This CDR3 is 15 amino acids long. With 4 bases clipped from V and 8 bases from J, the junction kept 6 bases outside the gene matches. Germline V gene lookup returns CDR1 SGHRS and CDR2 YFSETQ. The CDR3 nucleotides read TGCGCCAGCAGCATCAGACTAGCGGGAGTGGGGGAGCTGTTTTTT. Protein: CASSIRLAGVGELFF.

The rearrangement links TRBV20-1 to TRBJ1-1, with D perhaps matching TRBD1 (6 bases). The CDR3 length is 14 residues. Germline V gene sequence: CDR1 DFQATT, CDR2 SNEGSKA (reference sequence). Trimming cost V 0 bases and J 4 bases, with 12 bases left between them. Here the CDR3 DNA reads TGCAGTGCTAGAGATCGGGGGCGGAGCACTGAAGCTTTCTTT. This sequence encodes CSARDRGRSTEAFF.

This clonotype was counted a few times. This may come from a read error, since a much larger clone is one base off. The chain is built from TRBV3-1 and TRBJ2-7; perhaps TRBD1 as D (5 bases). The CDR3 has 13 amino acids. V gave up 1 base and J gave up 5 bases, with 9 bases separating them. Looked up from germline, CDR1 is LGHDT and CDR2 is YNNKEL (reference sequence). DNA for the CDR3: TGTGCCAGCAGCCAAGGGGGCAGGGACGAGCAGTACGTC. Protein product: CASSQGGRDEQYV.

This sequence joins TRBV30 and TRBJ1-6; D remains ambiguous. Germline V CDR1 and CDR2: GTSNPN, SVGIG (reference sequence). V shed 4 bases and J shed 8 bases, with 15 bases lying between them. The CDR3 runs to 14 residues. The CDR3, as DNA: TGTGCCTGGACGGTATCAGCCGAGCATTCACCCCTCCACTTT. Translated, it gives CAWTVSAEHSPLHF.

CDR3 sequence reads: CASRTGASGSTYEQYF. The CDR3 bases are TGTGCCAGCAGAACAGGGGCTAGCGGGTCGACCTACGAGCAGTACTTC. The V call is TRBV7-2, the J call TRBJ2-7, with D possibly matching TRBD2 (8 bases). The germline V and J ends were trimmed by 6 bases and 2 bases, with 20 bases remaining between them. Germline assignment: CDR1 SGHTA and CDR2 FQGNSA. The CDR3 has 16 residues.

In the case of this clonotype: At one end, the junction sequence differs from germline, possibly due to a read error. The chain carries TRBV5-1 and TRBJ1-6; D gene uncertain. The germline V gene has CDR1 SGHRS and CDR2 YFSETQ. This CDR3 is 15 amino acids long. CDR3 amino acids: CAISLSDSYNSPLHF. The DNA of the CDR3 is TGCGCCATCAGCCTGTCAGACTCCTATAATTCACCCCTCCACTTT.

The V gene is TRBV10-3, the J gene TRBJ2-5; TRBD1 matches at 8 bases. The V segment lost 5 bases and the J segment 2 bases; nucleotides outside the gene matches: 4. The CDR3 is 14 residues long. Germline assignment: CDR1 ENHRY and CDR2 SYGVKD. The DNA for the CDR3 is TGTGCCATCAGTACCAGGGGGCGGCAAGAGACCCAGTACTTC. This translates into CAISTRGRQETQYF.

V usage is TRBV6-2 or TRBV6-3 and J usage is TRBJ1-2, with D uncertain. The V and J ends lost 3 bases and 3 bases respectively, with 11 bases between them. Germline lookup yields CDR1 MNHEY and CDR2 SVGEGT. The CDR3 consists of 14 residues. The DNA for the CDR3 is TGTGCCAGCAGTTATCGGAGGGAGGACTATGGCTACACCTTC. This gives the protein CASSYRREDYGYTF.

The chain joins TRBV20-1 to TRBJ1-1, with D maybe TRBD1 (6 bases). V was trimmed by 5 bases and J by 0 bases, leaving 13 bases between them. Germline-derived CDR1 and CDR2 are DFQATT and SNEGSKA (reference sequence). This CDR3 is 14 amino acids long. CDR3 sequence (DNA): TGCAGTGCTGACAGGTCGCTGTTGAACACTGAAGCTTTCTTT. Protein product: CSADRSLLNTEAFF.

This clonotype showed up just a few times. The chain carries TRBV20-1 and TRBJ2-1; maybe TRBD1 (6 bases). Germline-derived CDR1 and CDR2 are DFQATT and SNEGSKA (reference sequence). The CDR3 is 13 residues long. Trimming pared 4 bases from V and 2 bases from J, leaving 9 bases between. The CDR3 nucleotides read TGCAGTGCTAATTACAGGGCCTACAATGAGCAGTTCTTC. Translating gives CSANYRAYNEQFF.

A word on this clonotype: The junction shows a germline mismatch at one end, possibly a read error. The CDR3 region is CASRLGGNSNTGELFF. CDR3 sequence (DNA): TGTGCCAGCAGGTTAGGGGGGAACTCGAACACCGGGGAGCTGTTTTTT. The V call is TRBV12-3 or TRBV12-4, the J call TRBJ2-2, with D perhaps given as TRBD1 or TRBD2 (6 bases each). This CDR3 region has 16 residues.

This clonotype was observed a handful of times. The chain uses TRBV6-1 and TRBJ2-2; 8 nucleotides match TRBD1. This CDR3 has 14 amino acids. Losses at the gene ends were 6 bases for V and 7 bases for J; bases not matched to a gene: 7. Germline V gene sequence: CDR1 MNHNS, CDR2 SASEGT. The CDR3 spells CASRRPTGDGELFF. The CDR3 bases are TGTGCCAGCAGACGCCCGACAGGGGACGGGGAGCTGTTTTTT.

This clonotype was counted ten times or more. The chain couples TRBV20-1 to TRBJ1-6; D is perhaps TRBD1 (5 bases). Trimming shortened V by 5 bases and J by 8 bases, and 10 bases separated the two germline ends. The CDR3 consists of 12 residues. Germline V gives CDR1 DFQATT, CDR2 SNEGSKA (reference sequence). In DNA, the CDR3 is TGCAGTGCTGGGGGGATGGATTCACCCCTCCACTTT. Translating it yields CSAGGMDSPLHF.

This sequence joins TRBV20-1 and TRBJ1-4, with TRBD1 matching 7 bases. Germline-derived CDR1 and CDR2 are DFQATT and SNEGSKA (reference sequence). The CDR3 loop spans 17 amino acids. The junction had 20 bases not matched to a gene; V was cut back by 5 bases and J by 8 bases. The CDR3 here is CSAPNPTAQGVYEKLFF. The DNA for the CDR3 is TGCAGTGCTCCGAACCCAACGGCCCAGGGGGTTTACGAAAAACTGTTTTTT.

CDR3 in amino acids: CASSEGRAVVYEQYV. In DNA form, the CDR3 reads TGTGCCAGCAGTGAAGGGAGGGCAGTGGTCTACGAGCAGTACGTC. J is TRBJ2-7 and V is TRBV6-1; a weak D match, TRBD2 (6 bases). Per the germline V gene, CDR1 is MNHNS and CDR2 is SASEGT. The CDR3 sequence is 15 residues long. Trimming removed 1 base at V and 3 bases at J, with 13 bases between.

This clonotype was detected a few times. The V gene is TRBV20-1, the J gene TRBJ1-2; D perhaps matches TRBD1 (5 bases). Trimming left V 1 base short and J 0 bases short, with 15 bases between. This CDR3 has 16 amino acids. Looked up from germline, CDR1 is DFQATT and CDR2 is SNEGSKA (reference sequence). CDR3 sequence (DNA): TGCAGTGCTAGAGGTATCAGGGACCAAGCTAACTATGGCTACACCTTC. Its protein is CSARGIRDQANYGYTF.

V usage is TRBV7-7 and J usage is TRBJ2-1; 10 nucleotides agree with TRBD2. V trimming: 5 bases; J trimming: 7 bases; junction bases outside the gene matches: 8. From germline, CDR1 is SSHAT and CDR2 FNYEAQ (reference sequence). CDR3 size: 15 residues. The CDR3 sequence: CASSSEREGTNEQFF. In DNA form, the CDR3 reads TGTGCCAGCAGCAGTGAGCGGGAGGGGACGAATGAGCAGTTCTTC.

In its sample, this clonotype was seen a few times. The rearrangement joins TRBV7-8 to TRBJ2-5, with TRBD2 matching 8 bases. The length of the CDR3 is 13 residues. Germline V gene lookup returns CDR1 SGHVS and CDR2 FQNEAQ. J gave up 5 bases and V 2 bases, and 1 base lay outside the gene matches. DNA for the CDR3: TGTGCCAGCAGCTTAAGCGGGAGCGAGACCCAGTACTTC. Encoded protein: CASSLSGSETQYF. Filled out from reference TRBV7-8 and TRBJ2-5, the complete variable domain reads GAGVSQSPRYKVAKRGQDVALRCDPISGHVSLFWYQQALGQGPEFLTYFQNEAQLDKSGLPSDRFFAERPEGSVSTLKIQRTQQEDSAVYLCASSLSGSETQYFGPGTRLLVL.

This chain links TRBV6-1 with TRBJ1-5, with a tentative D call TRBD1 (5 bases). With 2 bases removed from V and 10 bases from J, the gap between germline ends came to 15 bases. Germline V gives CDR1 MNHNS, CDR2 SASEGT. CDR3 length: 14 residues. CDR3: CASSERNRDGPQHF. The DNA of the CDR3 is TGTGCCAGCAGTGAAAGGAACCGGGACGGACCCCAGCATTTT.

The chain has TRBV20-1 and TRBJ2-1; D is ambiguous. CDR3 size: 12 residues. V was shortened by 3 bases and J by 4 bases, with 7 bases between the two germline ends. The germline gives CDR1 DFQATT, CDR2 SNEGSKA (reference sequence). Written as DNA, the CDR3 is TGCAGTGCTAGGAACACATACAATGAGCAGTTCTTC. This sequence encodes CSARNTYNEQFF.